These 14 T cell receptor beta chains were all obtained from the same sample, sequenced in a study of T cell clonality in common variable immunodeficiency. The data were produced by immunoSEQ multiplex PCR, yet TCRdb's version contains in-frame clones alone and is incomplete. The sample contains over 30,000 clones, none of them singletons. Material for sequencing was peripheral blood mononuclear cells. These receptors were taken from a person aged 18 to 75 in good health.

This clone has a count of ten or more. The sequenced part of the CDR3 DNA is TGTGCCAGCAGTTACACTAGCGGGGGCCAAGAGACC. This translates into CASSYTSGGQET. The CDR3 in its entirety is CASSYTSGGQETQYF. This chain uses TRBV6-2 or TRBV6-3 with TRBJ2-5; 11 bases align to TRBD2. The missing CDR3 end, 3 residues past where the read stops, is filled in from the germline J gene. Germline trimming cut 2 bases from V and 1 base from J; bases unmatched to any gene: 0. This CDR3 comprises 15 residues. Germline V lookup: CDR1 MNHEY, CDR2 SVGEGT.

This clone has just a few counts. The sequenced fragment ends 3 residues before the CDR3 boundary, so the rest is inferred from the germline J gene. This chain uses TRBV25-1 with TRBJ1-1; D unresolved. Trimming pared 0 bases from V and 1 base from J, leaving 9 bases between. In germline, CDR1 is MGHDK, CDR2 SYGVNS. The CDR3 runs 15 residues. The sequenced CDR3 bases are TGTGCCAGCAGTGAATACGGGGTCCAGAACACTGAA. It yields the protein CASSEYGVQNTE. The complete CDR3 reads CASSEYGVQNTEAFF. Drawing the rest from reference TRBV25-1 and TRBJ1-1, the complete variable domain is EADIYQTPRYLVIGTGKKITLECSQTMGHDKMYWYQQDPGMELHLIHYSYGVNSTEKGDLSSESTVSRIRTEHFPLTLESARPSHTSQYLCASSEYGVQNTEAFFGQGTRLTVV.

In its sample, this clone was seen a few times. The read finishes 3 residues shy of the CDR3 end, and the germline J gene is used to complete it. The chain has TRBV7-9 and TRBJ1-2; tentative D call: TRBD1 (6 bases). Germline CDR1 SEHNR, CDR2 FQNEAQ (reference sequence). The CDR3 spans 12 residues. CDR3 loop: CASSWGQRGYTF. The sequenced CDR3 bases are TGTGCCAGCAGCTGGGGGCAGAGGGGC.

This clone was seen a handful of times. The read gets to within 3 residues of the CDR3 end, and the germline J gene fills in the rest. This chain links TRBV5-5 with TRBJ2-3; D call uncertain. The germline gives CDR1 SGHKS, CDR2 YYEKEE (reference sequence). Trimming removed 0 bases from V and 2 bases from J, with 7 bases in between. The CDR3 extends over 14 amino acids. The DNA read from the CDR3 is TGTGCCAGCAGCTTGGGCAGAATCACAGATACG. The encoded protein is CASSLGRITDT. The entire CDR3 is CASSLGRITDTQYF.

This clone has at least ten counts. The read terminates 3 residues ahead of where the CDR3 ends, so the germline J gene completes it. The chain joins TRBV2 to TRBJ1-2, with D perhaps matching TRBD1 (6 bases). The ends were cut back, 0 bases at V and 2 bases at J, with 10 bases in the middle. Germline V gives CDR1 SNHLY, CDR2 FYNNEI. The CDR3 is made up of 15 amino acids. The CDR3 reads CASSEASGTNYGYTF. Incomplete CDR3 DNA: TGTGCCAGCAGTGAAGCCTCCGGGACAAACTATGGC.

This clone occurred many times. From the germline J gene comes the end of the CDR3, since the read stops 3 residues before it. This rearrangement joins TRBV20-1 to TRBJ1-5, with 8 bases identical to TRBD1. Germline V gene sequence: CDR1 DFQATT, CDR2 SNEGSKA (reference sequence). The V and J ends lost 5 bases and 0 bases, in that order; junction bases with no gene match: 6. This CDR3 has 15 residues. The sequenced part of the CDR3 DNA is TGCAGTGCTCCCCAGGGGGCATATAGCAATCAGCCC. Residues: CSAPQGAYSNQP. Given in full, the CDR3 is CSAPQGAYSNQPQHF.

In its sample, this clone was seen a few times. The DNA ends 3 residues before the CDR3 does, and the rest of the CDR3 is filled in from the germline J gene. The J gene is TRBJ2-4, the V gene TRBV7-9; TRBD1 agrees at 8 bases. Germline CDR1 is SEHNR and CDR2 is FQNEAQ (reference sequence). The CDR3 extends over 14 amino acids. Incomplete CDR3 DNA: TGTGCCAGCAGCCCCGGACAGGGCAGATATGGT. Its translation: CASSPGQGRYG. In full, the CDR3 is CASSPGQGRYGQYF.

This clone was observed many times. The CDR3 extends 3 residues past the end of the read, so its final part is completed from the germline J gene. The genes are TRBV7-9 and TRBJ2-3; 10 bases map to TRBD1. CDR1 is SEHNR, CDR2 FQNEAQ, per germline (reference sequence). The CDR3 covers 13 residues. The chain's CDR3 is CASSFDGTGAQYF. CDR3 DNA (partial): TGTGCCAGCAGCTTTGACGGGACAGGGGCG. Together with reference TRBV7-9 and TRBJ2-3, the CDR3 gives the full variable domain: DTGVSQNPRHKITKRGQNVTFRCDPISEHNRLYWYRQTLGQGPEFLTYFQNEAQLEKSRLLSDRFSAERPKGSFSTLEIQRTEQGDSAMYLCASSFDGTGAQYFGPGTRLTVL.

In this sample, this clone turned up many times. The observed sequence ends 3 residues before the CDR3 terminus, with the missing tail filled in from the germline J gene. The gene calls are TRBV19 and TRBJ2-1, with D hard to call. This CDR3 contains 12 residues. CDR1 LNHDA and CDR2 SQIVND come from the germline V gene (reference sequence). V was cut by 5 bases and J by 6 bases, with 8 bases left in between. CDR3 bases read: TGTGCCAGTAGTTTGGCCCCCAATGAG. It is translated as CASSLAPNE. The whole CDR3 protein reads CASSLAPNEQFF.

This clone was seen ten or more times. The read gets to within 3 residues of the CDR3 end, and the germline J gene fills in the rest. This chain links TRBV7-9 with TRBJ2-7; D uncertain. Per germline, CDR1 SEHNR and CDR2 FQNEAQ (reference sequence). The V end was cut by 5 bases, the J end by 6 bases, with 8 bases between. This CDR3 has 11 amino acids. Incomplete CDR3 DNA: TGTGCCAGCAGCCCGTCTACCGAG. Translated: CASSPSTE. In full, the CDR3 is CASSPSTEQYF.

This clone was found many times. The read ends 3 residues shy of where the CDR3 ends; the end is completed using the germline J gene. V is TRBV19 and J is TRBJ1-2, with TRBD1 matching 7 bases. The V and J ends lost 2 bases and 6 bases, in that order; junction bases with no gene match: 9. Germline CDR1 and CDR2: LNHDA and SQIVND (reference sequence). The CDR3 is made up of 15 amino acids. The CDR3 bases that were read are TGTGCCAGTAGTATAAGTTGGACAGGCGGGGATGGC. Translating gives CASSISWTGGDG. The full CDR3 protein reads CASSISWTGGDGYTF.

As regards this clone: The read halts 3 residues ahead of the CDR3 end, with the missing end drawn from the germline J gene. The chain uses TRBV19 and TRBJ1-5, with 9 bases identical to TRBD1. The CDR3 extends over 12 amino acids. V trimming: 6 bases; J trimming: 7 bases; junction bases outside the gene matches: 1. The germline V gene has CDR1 LNHDA and CDR2 SQIVND (reference sequence). CDR3 amino acids: CASRTGGQPQHF. The sequenced CDR3 bases are TGTGCCAGTAGGACAGGGGGACAGCCC.

This clone came up many times. Read sequence stops 3 residues before the CDR3 end, and the germline J gene provides the missing end. The V gene is TRBV13, the J gene TRBJ2-7; a weak D match, TRBD2 (5 bases). This CDR3 spans 15 amino acids. CDR1 and CDR2 from the germline V gene are PRHDT and FYEKMQ (reference sequence). V shed 5 bases and J shed 5 bases, with 19 bases lying between them. CDR3 bases read: TGTGCCAGCAGCAATCGACTAACTAGAGACGACGAG. Translation: CASSNRLTRDDE. The full CDR3 sequence reads CASSNRLTRDDEQYF.

This clone has a count of ten or more. Read sequence stops 3 residues before the CDR3 end, and the germline J gene provides the missing end. The chain combines TRBV7-8 with TRBJ1-4; 10 bases align to TRBD1. There are 15 residues in the CDR3. Germline CDR1 and CDR2: SGHVS and FQNEAQ. The CDR3 reads CASSFLGTGDSPLFF. The DNA read from the CDR3 is TGTGCCAGCAGCTTCCTCGGGACAGGGGATTCACCA.